These 12 T cell receptor beta chains were sequenced from one sample in a study of shared clonotypes between healthy human individuals (dated by TCRdb to about 2020). The library came from the immunoSEQ multiplex PCR assay. Here the immuneACCESS table is served through TCRdb, limited to in-frame sequences with V and J called. Missing clones are a known gap in these copies; in checked studies unresolved V genes cover under half, and the rest lacks a known reason. The sample records 2,500,000 or so clones, 90% to 95% of which are singletons. More than 0.12% of the sample is in the top ten clones. The sequenced sample was naive CD4+ T cells sorted from blood. The sample's cell subset or site label is to be understood as: CD45RA+ positively selected. The source is a man aged 18 to 35 in good health.

This clone was found a few times. The sample carries other DNA sequences with the same CDR3. The V gene is TRBV18, the J gene TRBJ1-5, with D unresolved. Germline CDR1 reads KGHSH; CDR2 reads LQKENI. The CDR3 consists of 13 residues. V shed 3 bases and J shed 4 bases, with 7 bases lying between them. The CDR3 loop is CASSPDGNQPQHF. CDR3 DNA: TGTGCCAGCTCACCCGACGGAAATCAGCCCCAGCATTTT.

This chain joins TRBV6-1 and TRBJ1-4; 7 bases match TRBD1. CDR3 length equals 13 residues. CDR1 is MNHNS and CDR2 is SASEGT in the germline V gene. J was trimmed by 7 bases and V by 7 bases; bases with no gene match: 6. This CDR3 reads CASKRGLAEKLFF. The CDR3 nucleotides read TGTGCCAGCAAAAGGGGGCTGGCTGAAAAACTGTTTTTT.

This chain joins TRBV7-2 and TRBJ2-4; 12 bases are shared with TRBD2. V lost 5 bases and J lost 0; bases outside the gene matches: 8. In germline, CDR1 is SGHTA, CDR2 FQGNSA. The CDR3 has 18 amino acids. The CDR3 reads CASSPGLAGGLAKNIQYF. The DNA for the CDR3 is TGTGCCAGCAGCCCAGGGCTAGCGGGAGGGTTAGCCAAAAACATTCAGTACTTC.

V usage is TRBV30 and J usage is TRBJ1-6; 9 nucleotides align to TRBD1. The CDR3 length is 15 residues. CDR1 GTSNPN and CDR2 SVGIG come from the germline V gene (reference sequence). V trimming: 4 bases; J trimming: 6 bases; junction bases outside the gene matches: 7. This chain's CDR3 is CAWTLTGQGNSPLHF. The DNA for the CDR3 is TGTGCCTGGACTCTAACGGGACAGGGTAATTCACCCCTCCACTTT. The variable domain in full, completed from reference TRBV30 and TRBJ1-6, reads SQTIHQWPATLVQPVGSPLSLECTVEGTSNPNLYWYRQAAGRGLQLLFYSVGIGQISSEVPQNLSASRPQDRQFILSSKKLLLSDSGFYLCAWTLTGQGNSPLHFGNGTRLTVT.

This chain joins TRBV7-2 and TRBJ2-3; D is perhaps TRBD2 (7 bases). The V gene's germline CDR1 is SGHTA and CDR2 FQGNSA. Trimming removed 2 bases from V and 5 bases from J, with 20 bases in between. CDR3 length: 17 amino acids. Here the CDR3 reads CASSLSRLASQGDTQYF. The CDR3 region has the DNA TGTGCCAGCAGCTTATCCCGACTAGCCTCACAGGGAGATACGCAGTATTTT.

This sequence joins TRBV30 and TRBJ1-6; 7 bases are shared with TRBD1. Germline CDR1 GTSNPN, CDR2 SVGIG (reference sequence). The CDR3 is 16 amino acids. V gave up 0 bases and J gave up 9 bases; unmatched junction bases: 11. This CDR3 reads CAWSVLGSEGASPLHF. DNA for the CDR3: TGTGCCTGGAGTGTCTTGGGGTCGGAGGGGGCTTCACCCCTCCACTTT.

The chain couples TRBV28 to TRBJ2-1; 7 bases are shared with TRBD2. Germline lookup yields CDR1 MDHEN and CDR2 SYDVKM. After removal of 5 bases from V and 7 bases from J, the junction contained 8 bases not matched to a gene. This CDR3 region has 14 residues. The CDR3 here is CASSPTGGRNEQFF. The CDR3, as DNA: TGTGCCAGCAGTCCTACGGGGGGTCGAAATGAGCAGTTCTTC.

The CDR3 DNA reads as TGTGCCAGCAGCGTGGGACTAGCCCCTTCCTTCGATGAGCAGTTCTTC. Translating gives CASSVGLAPSFDEQFF. The chain links TRBV9 to TRBJ2-1; 9 nucleotides agree with TRBD2. CDR1 SGDLS and CDR2 YYNGEE come from the germline V gene. There are 16 residues in the CDR3. The V and J ends lost 2 bases and 8 bases, in that order; junction bases with no gene match: 11.

The chain links TRBV5-1 to TRBJ2-1; possibly TRBD2 for D (6 bases). The V end lost 7 bases, the J end lost 3 bases, and 14 bases lay between the germline ends. From germline, CDR1 is SGHRS and CDR2 YFSETQ. The CDR3 is made up of 14 amino acids. The CDR3, as DNA: TGCGCCAGCGGCGGGACTTCGAACTACAATGAGCAGTTCTTC. It is translated as CASGGTSNYNEQFF.

The chain uses TRBV18 and TRBJ2-7; 11 bases line up with TRBD1. Germline CDR1 KGHSH, CDR2 LQKENI. The CDR3 has 15 amino acids. V was clipped by 4 bases and J by 5 bases; unmatched bases: 7. The CDR3, as DNA: TGTGCCAGCTCACTGGCTGGACAGGGGGCCGACGAGCAGTACTTC. It translates to CASSLAGQGADEQYF. The variable domain in full, completed from reference TRBV18 and TRBJ2-7, reads NAGVMQNPRHLVRRRGQEARLRCSPMKGHSHVYWYRQLPEEGLKFMVYLQKENIIDESGMPKERFSAEFPKEGPSILRIQQVVRGDSAAYFCASSLAGQGADEQYFGPGTRLTVT.

The chain links TRBV18 to TRBJ1-2; a possible D gene is TRBD1 (6 bases). The CDR3 runs to 15 residues. With 3 bases removed from V and 2 bases from J, the gap between germline ends came to 13 bases. The V gene's germline CDR1 is KGHSH and CDR2 LQKENI. In DNA, the CDR3 is TGTGCCAGCTCACCCGGACACCAGGGGAACTATGGCTACACCTTC. It is translated as CASSPGHQGNYGYTF.

The chain is built from TRBV2 and TRBJ2-3; D is possibly TRBD1 or TRBD2 (5 bases each). The CDR3 spans 13 residues. In germline, CDR1 is SNHLY, CDR2 FYNNEI. V lost 5 bases to trimming and J lost 6 bases, with 12 bases between them. DNA for the CDR3: TGTGCCAGCAGTTCTGGGGGTTTGGATACGCAGTATTTT. Protein sequence: CASSSGGLDTQYF.